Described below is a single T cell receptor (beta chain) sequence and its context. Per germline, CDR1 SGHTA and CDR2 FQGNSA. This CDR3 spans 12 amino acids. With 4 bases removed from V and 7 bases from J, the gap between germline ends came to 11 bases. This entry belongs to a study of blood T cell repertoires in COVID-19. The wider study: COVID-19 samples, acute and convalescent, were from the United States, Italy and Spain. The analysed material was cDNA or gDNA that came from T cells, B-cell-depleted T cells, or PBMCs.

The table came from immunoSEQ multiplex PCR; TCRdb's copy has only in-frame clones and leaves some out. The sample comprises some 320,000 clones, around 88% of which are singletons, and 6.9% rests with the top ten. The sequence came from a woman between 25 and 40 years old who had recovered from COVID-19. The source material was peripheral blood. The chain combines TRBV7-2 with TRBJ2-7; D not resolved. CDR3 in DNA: TGTGCCAGCAGCTCAGATAAGAGGGAGCAGTACTTC. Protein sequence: CASSSDKREQYF.